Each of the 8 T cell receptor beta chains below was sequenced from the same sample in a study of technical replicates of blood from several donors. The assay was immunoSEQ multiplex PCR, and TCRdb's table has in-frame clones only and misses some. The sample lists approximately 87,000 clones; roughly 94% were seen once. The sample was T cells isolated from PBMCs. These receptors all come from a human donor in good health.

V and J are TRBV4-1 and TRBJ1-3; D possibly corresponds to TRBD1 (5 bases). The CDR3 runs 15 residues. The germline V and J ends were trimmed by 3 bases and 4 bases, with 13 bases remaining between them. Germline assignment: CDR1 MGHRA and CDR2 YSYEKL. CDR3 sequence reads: CASSHPTGSGNTIYF. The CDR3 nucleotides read TGCGCCAGCAGCCACCCTACAGGTTCCGGAAACACCATATATTTT.

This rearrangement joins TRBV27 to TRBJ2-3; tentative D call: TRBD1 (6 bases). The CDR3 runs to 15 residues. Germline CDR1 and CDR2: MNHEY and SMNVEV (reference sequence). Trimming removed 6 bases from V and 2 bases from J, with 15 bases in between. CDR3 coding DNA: TGTGCCAGCAGCCAAGACAGGCGAGCCACAGATACGCAGTATTTT. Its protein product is CASSQDRRATDTQYF.

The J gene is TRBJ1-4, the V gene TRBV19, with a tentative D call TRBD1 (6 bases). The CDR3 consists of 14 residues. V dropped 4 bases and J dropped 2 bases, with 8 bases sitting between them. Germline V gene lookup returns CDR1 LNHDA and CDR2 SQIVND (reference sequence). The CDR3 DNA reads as TGTGCCAGTAGTACTAGGGGGACTAATGAAAAACTGTTTTTT. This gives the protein CASSTRGTNEKLFF.

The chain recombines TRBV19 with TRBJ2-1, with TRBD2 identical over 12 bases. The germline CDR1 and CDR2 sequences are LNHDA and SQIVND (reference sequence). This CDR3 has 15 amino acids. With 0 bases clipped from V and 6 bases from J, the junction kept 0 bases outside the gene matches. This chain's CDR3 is CASSIETSGSNEQFF. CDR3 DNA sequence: TGTGCCAGTAGTATAGAGACTAGCGGGAGCAATGAGCAGTTCTTC.

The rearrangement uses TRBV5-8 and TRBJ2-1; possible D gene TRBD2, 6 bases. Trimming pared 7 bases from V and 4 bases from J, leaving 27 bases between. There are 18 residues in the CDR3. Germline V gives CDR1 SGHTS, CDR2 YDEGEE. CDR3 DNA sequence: TGTGCCAGCGGCGAAGGGTCCGGGGGTGAGTTCATATACAATGAGCAGTTCTTC. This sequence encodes CASGEGSGGEFIYNEQFF. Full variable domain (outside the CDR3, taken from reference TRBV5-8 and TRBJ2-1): EAGVTQSPTHLIKTRGQQATLRCSPISGHTSVYWYQQALGLGLQFLLWYDEGEERNRGNFPPRFSGRQFPNYSSELNVNALELEDSALYLCASGEGSGGEFIYNEQFFGPGTRLTVL.

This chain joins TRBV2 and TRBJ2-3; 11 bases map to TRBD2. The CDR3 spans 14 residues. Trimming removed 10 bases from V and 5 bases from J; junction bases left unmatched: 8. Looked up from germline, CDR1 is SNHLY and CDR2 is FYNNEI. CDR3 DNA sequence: TGTGCCACGCCCCCGACTAGCGGGATAGATACGCAGTATTTT. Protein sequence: CATPPTSGIDTQYF.

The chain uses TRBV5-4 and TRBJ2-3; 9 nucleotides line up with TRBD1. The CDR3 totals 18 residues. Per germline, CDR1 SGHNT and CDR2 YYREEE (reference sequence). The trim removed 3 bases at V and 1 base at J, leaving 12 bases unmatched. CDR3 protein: CASSSLPGTGPGTDTQYF. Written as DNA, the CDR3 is TGTGCCAGCAGCTCGCTTCCGGGGACAGGGCCTGGCACAGATACGCAGTATTTT.

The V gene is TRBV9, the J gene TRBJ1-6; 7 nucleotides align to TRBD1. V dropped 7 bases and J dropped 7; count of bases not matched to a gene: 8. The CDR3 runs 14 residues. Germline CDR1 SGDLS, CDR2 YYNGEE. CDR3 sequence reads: CASAKARGNSPLHF. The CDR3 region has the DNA TGTGCCAGCGCGAAGGCCAGGGGGAATTCACCCCTCCACTTT.